This T cell receptor (beta chain) was obtained from a study of shared clonotypes between healthy human individuals. Overall study findings and caveats: Sampling included only blood; tissue repertoires likely differ.

Only a few counts were recorded for this clone. What it binds is not known. With ten immunoSEQ deep assay plates, unsorted PBMC DNA underwent sequencing. As processed by the authors: ImmunoSEQ yielded junction-only sequences lacking quality scores, so filtering differed. Generated by immunoSEQ multiplex PCR, the TCRdb table keeps only in-frame clones and is missing some. V and J calls and clone size are as listed in that table; D and trimming were resolved from the DNA. The data show about 470,000 clones, 79% seen once. The CDR3 is 12 amino acids. CDR1 and CDR2 from the germline V gene are SGHTA and FQGNSA. V was shortened by 3 bases and J by 7 bases, with 9 bases between the two germline ends.

This TCR derives from a middle-aged woman in good health. Some clones in this sample may be carry-over from other donors' samples. The J gene is TRBJ1-2, the V gene TRBV7-2; D remains unclear. The sequenced sample was PBMCs. This chain's CDR3 is CASSLGVGGYTF. Here the CDR3 DNA reads TGTGCCAGCAGCTTGGGAGTGGGTGGCTACACCTTC.